One and the same sample provided the 30 T cell receptor beta chains below, sequenced in a study of blood T cell repertoires in COVID-19. Produced via immunoSEQ multiplex PCR; TCRdb's table is partial and in-frame only. The sample yields 140,000 to 150,000 clones, 84% seen once. Sequenced input: PBMCs or T cells enriched from blood (not recorded which). The source is a woman aged 45 to 65 with acute COVID-19.

The rearrangement links TRBV6-5 to TRBJ2-7, with D maybe TRBD1 (5 bases). Germline V gives CDR1 MNHEY, CDR2 SVGAGI. V was shortened by 7 bases and J by 4 bases, with 11 bases between the two germline ends. The CDR3 is made up of 12 amino acids. CDR3 region: CASNLDRYEQYF. Here the CDR3 DNA reads TGTGCCAGCAACCTCGACAGATACGAGCAGTACTTC.

This chain joins TRBV12-3 or TRBV12-4 and TRBJ1-6; perhaps TRBD1 as D (5 bases). The V and J ends lost 6 bases and 7 bases respectively, with 7 bases between them. This CDR3 comprises 12 residues. CDR3 residues: CASRAGNSPLHF. CDR3 bases: TGTGCCAGCAGAGCAGGGAATTCACCCCTCCACTTT.

V is TRBV5-1 and J is TRBJ2-3, with 7 bases fitting TRBD1. The CDR3 runs to 14 residues. Trimming cost V 7 bases and J 2 bases; bases outside gene matches: 7. The germline CDR1 and CDR2 sequences are SGHRS and YFSETQ. CDR3 in amino acids: CASGAQGTTDTQYF. In DNA, the CDR3 is TGCGCCAGCGGGGCACAGGGGACCACAGATACGCAGTATTTT.

V gene TRBV24-1 combines with J gene TRBJ2-6, with D maybe TRBD2 (7 bases). The CDR3 is 19 amino acids. The V end was cut by 4 bases, the J end by 0 bases, with 18 bases between. CDR1 KGHDR and CDR2 SFDVKD come from the germline V gene. As DNA, the CDR3 is TGTGCCACCAGTGAGGGGGGGCTGTGGGATTTCTCTGGGGCCAACGTCCTGACTTTC. Translated: CATSEGGLWDFSGANVLTF.

V gene TRBV19 combines with J gene TRBJ1-2, with TRBD1 as a possible D gene (6 bases). CDR1 and CDR2 from the germline V gene are LNHDA and SQIVND (reference sequence). V gave up 3 bases and J gave up 4 bases, with 15 bases separating them. This CDR3 has 15 amino acids. CDR3 in amino acids: CASSIRDTDSYGYTF. CDR3 in DNA: TGTGCCAGTAGTATCAGGGACACCGACTCCTATGGCTACACCTTC.

V gene TRBV7-9 combines with J gene TRBJ2-5; D perhaps matches TRBD1 (6 bases). This CDR3 is 13 amino acids long. The ends were cut back, 3 bases at V and 5 bases at J, with 10 bases in the middle. The germline V gene encodes CDR1 SEHNR and CDR2 FQNEAQ (reference sequence). The DNA of the CDR3 is TGTGCCAGCAGCTTGGTGGGGGCCGAGACCCAGTACTTC. Translated, it gives CASSLVGAETQYF.

This sequence joins TRBV6-6 and TRBJ2-1, with D possibly matching TRBD1 (5 bases). The CDR3 length is 17 residues. Trimming pared 5 bases from V and 3 bases from J, leaving 20 bases between. In germline, CDR1 is MNHNY, CDR2 SVGAGI (reference sequence). CDR3 protein: CASSPTGHPSLYNEQFF. The CDR3 nucleotides are TGTGCCAGCAGTCCCACCGGACATCCGAGTCTCTACAATGAGCAGTTCTTC.

This clone was counted a few times. Other DNA sequences in the same sample also yield this CDR3. The rearrangement uses TRBV19 and TRBJ1-1; D gene unclear. Trimming took off 3 bases at V and 4 bases at J, with 9 bases between the two ends. The CDR3 sequence is 13 residues long. Looked up from germline, CDR1 is LNHDA and CDR2 is SQIVND (reference sequence). CDR3 nucleotides: TGTGCCAGTAGTATTCGAGAGAGCACTGAAGCTTTCTTT. Protein sequence: CASSIRESTEAFF.

This chain uses TRBV28 with TRBJ2-7, with no clear D. The CDR3 covers 11 residues. The germline V and J ends were trimmed by 6 bases and 2 bases, with 5 bases remaining between them. Per the germline V gene, CDR1 is MDHEN and CDR2 is SYDVKM. The CDR3 nucleotides are TGTGCCAGCAGCCCTCCCTACGAGCAGTACTTC. Encoded protein: CASSPPYEQYF.

The chain uses TRBV19 and TRBJ2-3; TRBD1 agrees at 10 bases. The junction had 10 bases not matched to a gene; V was cut back by 4 bases and J by 3 bases. The CDR3 length is 17 residues. The germline V gene encodes CDR1 LNHDA and CDR2 SQIVND (reference sequence). Here the CDR3 reads CASSSYRDRGWTDTQYF. CDR3 in DNA: TGTGCCAGTAGTAGCTACCGGGACAGGGGATGGACAGATACGCAGTATTTT. The full variable domain, in which reference TRBV19 and TRBJ2-3 provide the parts outside the CDR3, is DGGITQSPKYLFRKEGQNVTLSCEQNLNHDAMYWYRQDPGQGLRLIYYSQIVNDFQKGDIAEGYSVSREKKESFPLTVTSAQKNPTAFYLCASSSYRDRGWTDTQYFGPGTRLTVL.

This clone showed up just once. The chain uses TRBV9 and TRBJ1-1; D might be TRBD1 (6 bases). The CDR3 has 13 amino acids. Deletions cut 4 bases from V and 1 base from J, with 8 bases between. Germline V lookup: CDR1 SGDLS, CDR2 YYNGEE. Written as DNA, the CDR3 is TGTGCCAGCAGCACAGGGACGAACACTGAAGCTTTCTTT. Translation gives CASSTGTNTEAFF. The full variable domain, with the rest looked up from reference TRBV9 and TRBJ1-1, is DSGVTQTPKHLITATGQRVTLRCSPRSGDLSVYWYQQSLDQGLQFLIQYYNGEERAKGNILERFSAQQFPDLHSELNLSSLELGDSALYFCASSTGTNTEAFFGQGTRLTVV.

The chain is built from TRBV5-6 and TRBJ2-7, with D possibly being TRBD2 (6 bases). The CDR3 contains 12 residues. V was pared by 2 bases and J by 5 bases, with 8 bases between. Germline V gives CDR1 SGHDT, CDR2 YYEEEE. CDR3 DNA sequence: TGTGCCAGCAGCTTCCGGGGGAACGAGCAGTACTTC. This gives the protein CASSFRGNEQYF.

The chain links TRBV5-1 to TRBJ2-1; the D gene is possibly TRBD1 (6 bases). Germline V gene lookup returns CDR1 SGHRS and CDR2 YFSETQ. The CDR3 consists of 15 residues. V gave up 0 bases and J gave up 8 bases, with 15 bases separating them. In DNA form, the CDR3 reads TGCGCCAGCAGCTTGGAAGGGGTACAGGGCCATGAGCAGTTCTTC. Protein product: CASSLEGVQGHEQFF.

The chain employs TRBV4-2 and TRBJ2-7, with TRBD1 identical over 8 bases. CDR3 length equals 16 residues. CDR1 and CDR2 (germline): LGHNA, YNFKEQ. V dropped 0 bases and J dropped 3; count of bases not matched to a gene: 7. CDR3 DNA: TGTGCCAGCAGCCAAGATCCCCTAGGACAGGGCTACGAGCAGTACTTC. Its protein is CASSQDPLGQGYEQYF.

The chain is built from TRBV9 and TRBJ1-4, with D possibly being TRBD1 (6 bases). The V gene lost 4 bases and the J gene lost 5 bases, with 15 bases spanning the gap. The germline gives CDR1 SGDLS, CDR2 YYNGEE. The CDR3 covers 15 residues. This chain's CDR3 is CASSRRDTGNEKLFF. The CDR3, as DNA: TGTGCCAGCAGCAGACGGGACACGGGCAATGAAAAACTGTTTTTT.

This clone has only a few counts. The chain carries TRBV5-1 and TRBJ2-3; TRBD2 agrees at 12 bases. The CDR3 loop spans 16 amino acids. The germline CDR1 and CDR2 sequences are SGHRS and YFSETQ. V dropped 4 bases and J dropped 3; count of bases not matched to a gene: 6. CDR3: CASSPLGTSGTDTQYF. The DNA of the CDR3 is TGCGCCAGCAGCCCACTCGGGACTAGCGGGACAGATACGCAGTATTTT.

V is TRBV9 and J is TRBJ2-3, with TRBD1 identical over 12 bases. CDR1 SGDLS and CDR2 YYNGEE come from the germline V gene. The V segment lost 0 bases and the J segment 2 bases; nucleotides outside the gene matches: 4. The CDR3 spans 17 residues. Written as DNA, the CDR3 is TGTGCCAGCAGCGTAGGGGGGACAGGGGGCCTCACAGATACGCAGTATTTT. This sequence encodes CASSVGGTGGLTDTQYF. Using reference TRBV9 and TRBJ2-3 for the parts outside the CDR3, the full variable domain is DSGVTQTPKHLITATGQRVTLRCSPRSGDLSVYWYQQSLDQGLQFLIQYYNGEERAKGNILERFSAQQFPDLHSELNLSSLELGDSALYFCASSVGGTGGLTDTQYFGPGTRLTVL.

The chain couples TRBV7-3 to TRBJ2-2; 7 bases match TRBD2. The V segment lost 5 bases and the J segment 4 bases; nucleotides outside the gene matches: 7. The CDR3 contains 15 residues. Germline V lookup: CDR1 SGHTA, CDR2 FQGTGA. The chain's CDR3 is CASSPGGVSTGELFF. The CDR3 DNA sequence: TGTGCCAGCAGCCCGGGAGGAGTATCCACCGGGGAGCTGTTTTTT.

This clone was recorded only once. The V and J genes are TRBV5-1 and TRBJ1-6, with 9 positions matching TRBD1. From germline, CDR1 is SGHRS and CDR2 YFSETQ. After removal of 0 bases from V and 10 bases from J, the junction contained 11 bases not matched to a gene. The CDR3 length is 17 residues. DNA for the CDR3: TGCGCCAGCAGCTTGGGTATTACAGGGGGCTTGGGGTCACCCCTCCACTTT. This gives the protein CASSLGITGGLGSPLHF.

V and J are TRBV18 and TRBJ2-1; TRBD2 matches 9 bases. Germline CDR1 is KGHSH and CDR2 is LQKENI. With V trimmed by 6 bases and J by 10 bases, 22 bases remained unmatched. The CDR3 extends over 18 amino acids. The CDR3: CASSPNSGAEEAGGEQFF. The CDR3 DNA reads TGTGCCAGCTCTCCCAACAGCGGGGCGGAAGAAGCGGGAGGCGAGCAGTTCTTC.

The V gene is TRBV5-6, the J gene TRBJ2-7; 7 bases agree with TRBD2. The CDR3 is 13 amino acids. Germline V lookup: CDR1 SGHDT, CDR2 YYEEEE. J lost 6 bases, V lost 1 base, and 4 bases had no gene match. The CDR3 spells CASSLFRGGEQYF. CDR3 in DNA: TGTGCCAGCAGCTTGTTCCGCGGGGGCGAGCAGTACTTC.

A few counts support this clone. The CDR3 bases are TGTGCCAGCGACCCCCGGGCCGGGACAGAGGGAGCCCAGCATTTT. It is translated as CASDPRAGTEGAQHF. J is TRBJ1-5 and V is TRBV28, with TRBD1 identical over 7 bases. V shed 8 bases, J shed 11 bases, and the junction held 18 bases outside the gene matches. CDR1 and CDR2 (germline): MDHEN, SYDVKM. This CDR3 spans 15 amino acids.

The J gene is TRBJ2-1, the V gene TRBV28; 7 bases map to TRBD2. The CDR3 consists of 15 residues. Germline assignment: CDR1 MDHEN and CDR2 SYDVKM. The V gene end was trimmed by 5 bases and the J gene end by 7 bases; junction bases not matched to a gene: 11. CDR3 nucleotide sequence: TGTGCCAGCAGTACCGCGGGGGAGGGCAGAAATGAGCAGTTCTTC. Amino acid sequence: CASSTAGEGRNEQFF.

The chain combines TRBV7-6 with TRBJ1-6; TRBD1 is a possible D gene (6 bases). The CDR3 contains 13 residues. V was trimmed by 5 bases and J by 6 bases, leaving 8 bases between them. The V gene's germline CDR1 is SGHVS and CDR2 FNYEAQ. CDR3 protein: CASSAGVNSPLHF. Here the CDR3 DNA reads TGTGCCAGCAGCGCAGGGGTTAATTCACCCCTCCACTTT.

V and J are TRBV10-2 and TRBJ1-4; TRBD1 is a possible D gene (5 bases). The CDR3 runs 14 residues. The V end lost 4 bases, the J end lost 4 bases, and 10 bases lay between the germline ends. Germline values: CDR1 WSHSY, CDR2 SAAADI. CDR3 coding DNA: TGCGCCAGCAGTGTCTCAGGGATTAATGAAAAACTGTTTTTT. This gives the protein CASSVSGINEKLFF.

This rearrangement joins TRBV4-2 to TRBJ2-6; maybe TRBD1 (6 bases). Germline CDR1 is LGHNA and CDR2 is YNFKEQ. Trimming removed 4 bases at V and 3 bases at J, with 13 bases between. This CDR3 region has 16 residues. As DNA, the CDR3 is TGTGCCAGCAGCCCAGAACAGGGTATTGGGGCCAACGTCCTGACTTTC. Translation gives CASSPEQGIGANVLTF.

This clone was seen only once. V gene TRBV7-9 combines with J gene TRBJ1-4, with 8 bases matching TRBD1. The CDR3 consists of 15 residues. Germline CDR1 is SEHNR and CDR2 is FQNEAQ (reference sequence). The V and J ends lost 5 bases and 4 bases, in that order; junction bases with no gene match: 6. CDR3 region: CASSLRQGINEKLFF. As DNA, the CDR3 is TGTGCCAGCAGCCTCCGACAGGGGATTAATGAAAAACTGTTTTTT.

The rearrangement links TRBV7-2 to TRBJ1-5; D perhaps matches TRBD1 (5 bases). Germline V gives CDR1 SGHTA, CDR2 FQGNSA. This CDR3 has 17 amino acids. V was clipped by 5 bases and J by 4 bases, with 21 bases between them. The CDR3 region has the DNA TGTGCCAGCAGCCTAGGGGTAGGGGCCTTACGGAATCAGCCCCAGCATTTT. Its translation: CASSLGVGALRNQPQHF.

This chain joins TRBV7-2 and TRBJ2-3, with TRBD2 matching 9 bases. V lost 2 bases to trimming and J lost 0 bases; unmatched junction nucleotides: 3. The CDR3 is 16 amino acids. The germline V gene has CDR1 SGHTA and CDR2 FQGNSA. CDR3 DNA sequence: TGTGCCAGCAGCTTAAGCAGCGGGGGGAGCACAGATACGCAGTATTTT. Its translation is CASSLSSGGSTDTQYF.

The CDR3 bases are TGTGCCAGCAGTGAAAACAGGCCAAACTCTGGGGCCAACGTCCTGACTTTC. Its protein product is CASSENRPNSGANVLTF. The chain is built from TRBV6-1 and TRBJ2-6, with a possible D match to TRBD1 (5 bases). Germline V CDR1 and CDR2: MNHNS, SASEGT. The CDR3 sequence is 17 residues long. V was clipped by 2 bases and J by 0 bases, with 11 bases between them.